This T cell receptor beta chain emerged from a study of OX40 agonist ivuxolimab in advanced cancers. TCRdb's copy holds only in-frame clones and misses some; the assay was immunoSEQ multiplex PCR. The sample has approximately 70,000 clones, roughly four fifths seen once. There are a few counts of this clone. CDR3 length equals 14 residues. The V end was cut by 4 bases, the J end by 3 bases, with 10 bases between. Germline values: CDR1 MNHEY, CDR2 SVGAGI. This rearrangement joins TRBV6-5 to TRBJ1-5; no clear D. The sequence was collected from an adult with an advanced solid tumor such as melanoma, head and neck, liver or kidney cancer. The sequencing used CD4+ or CD8+ T cells sorted from blood, collected in a trial of the OX40 agonist ivuxolimab. The CDR3 spells CASSSGLPNQPQHF. CDR3 nucleotide sequence: TGTGCCAGCAGTTCCGGTCTTCCCAATCAGCCCCAGCATTTT.